The 2 T cell receptor beta chains presented below share a single source sample, sequenced in a study of CD8 T cells in Susac syndrome. Random-hexamer reverse transcription was applied to about 0.5 to 1 ug RNA. TCRdb used MiXCR to reprocess the immunoSEQ multiplex PCR reads, holding one entry per CDR3 protein. This table holds 85,000 to 95,000 distinct CDR3 sequences, roughly 94% found once. Sequenced material: CD4+ T cells from PBMCs. These receptors were taken from a human donor with Susac syndrome.

This chain uses TRBV28 with TRBJ1-5; D not resolved. The CDR3 contains 15 residues. V was trimmed by 6 bases and J by 0 bases, leaving 12 bases between them. Germline V gene sequence: CDR1 MDHEN, CDR2 SYDVKM. The CDR3 DNA is TGTGCCAGCAGCCGACGGAGGTATAGCAATCAGCCCCAGCATTTT. This sequence encodes CASSRRRYSNQPQHF.

The chain carries TRBV2 and TRBJ1-1; a possible D gene is TRBD1 (5 bases). The ends were cut back, 2 bases at V and 5 bases at J, with 12 bases in the middle. There are 14 residues in the CDR3. CDR1 and CDR2 from the germline V gene are SNHLY and FYNNEI. This chain's CDR3 is CASSERREGTEAFF. The CDR3 region has the DNA TGTGCCAGCAGTGAACGGAGGGAGGGGACTGAAGCTTTCTTT.